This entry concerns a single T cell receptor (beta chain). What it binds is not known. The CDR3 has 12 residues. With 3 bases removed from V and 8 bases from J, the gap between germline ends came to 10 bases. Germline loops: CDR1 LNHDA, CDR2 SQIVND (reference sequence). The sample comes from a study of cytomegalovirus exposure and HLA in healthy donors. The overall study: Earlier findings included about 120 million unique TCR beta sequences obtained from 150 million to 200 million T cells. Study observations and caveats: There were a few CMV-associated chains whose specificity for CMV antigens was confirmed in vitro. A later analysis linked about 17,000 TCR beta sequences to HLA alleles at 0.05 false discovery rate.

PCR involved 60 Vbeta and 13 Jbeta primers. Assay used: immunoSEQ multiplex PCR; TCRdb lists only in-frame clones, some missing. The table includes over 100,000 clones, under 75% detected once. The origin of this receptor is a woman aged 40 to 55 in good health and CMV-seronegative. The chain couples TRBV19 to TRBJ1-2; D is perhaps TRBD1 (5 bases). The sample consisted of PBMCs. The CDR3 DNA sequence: TGTGCCAGTAGTATCGGGCAGGGCGGCTACACCTTC. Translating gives CASSIGQGGYTF.